Sequencing of this T cell receptor (beta chain) was carried out in a study of early T cells in non-severe SARS-CoV-2 infection. The protocol attached unique molecular identifiers to individual cDNA molecules. TCRdb fed the 5' RACE reads into MiXCR, producing one record per CDR3 protein. The sample carries approximately 57,000 distinct CDR3 sequences, 12% recorded once. Germline V lookup: CDR1 SGHAT, CDR2 FQNNGV. The trim removed 3 bases at V and 3 bases at J, leaving 4 bases unmatched. The CDR3 sequence is 14 residues long. In this sample, this clonotype turned up a few times. The receptor was isolated from an adult who was a healthcare worker with PCR-confirmed SARS-CoV-2 infection or an uninfected control (not recorded which). The rearrangement uses TRBV11-2 and TRBJ2-7; 8 bases fit TRBD2. The sample taken for sequencing was whole blood. This CDR3 is CASSFGTSVYEQYF. Here the CDR3 DNA reads TGTGCCAGCAGCTTCGGGACTAGTGTCTACGAGCAGTACTTC.